This T cell receptor (beta chain) was sequenced during a study of T cell repertoires in cytomegalovirus infection. MiXCR was run by TCRdb on the reads, yielding one entry per CDR3 protein. Counted here are approximately 140,000 distinct CDR3 sequences, about 6.1% occurring once; the ten biggest clones make up roughly 18%. A word on this clonotype: Its antigen is not known.

V shed 1 base and J shed 0 bases, with 10 bases lying between them. CDR3 size: 15 residues. The germline CDR1 and CDR2 sequences are SGHRS and YFSETQ. Regarding the study as a whole: In two of eight donors, the top clonotype was HLA-C-restricted CMV-specific.

The chain is built from TRBV5-1 and TRBJ1-2; D remains ambiguous. This clonotype originated in a human donor in good health (CMV status not recorded). Some clones in this sample may be carry-over from other donors' samples. The sequenced sample consisted of PBMCs. CDR3 amino acids: CASSLSGDTNYGYTF. In nucleotides, the CDR3 is TGCGCCAGCAGCTTGTCAGGAGATACTAACTATGGCTACACCTTC.